One TCR beta chain is described in this entry. The antigen is not known. This sample is drawn from a study of early stage breast cancer tumors. Study context: The ER+/PR+/HER2- tumors included 7 or 8 ductal and a few lobular carcinomas.

Germline CDR1 reads MNHNS; CDR2 reads SASEGT. The CDR3 extends over 13 amino acids. V lost 6 bases and J lost 8, with 13 bases in between. Study-level results: Comparing each tissue with blood distinguished tumor from normal in 14 of 16 patients. Compared with adjacent normal breast, tumors showed around 2.5-fold denser, more clonal T cells.

Each sample had two DNA replicates, 0.45 to 0.65 ug blood or around 1.5 ug tissue. The method was immunoSEQ multiplex PCR; TCRdb's version includes in-frame clones alone and lacks a portion of them. The sample yields about 63,000 clones, 70% to 80% seen once. This chain joins TRBV6-1 and TRBJ1-4, with a possible D match to TRBD1 (5 bases). Material for sequencing was blood. This sequence originates from a person in their thirties with breast cancer. CDR3 in amino acids: CASRPPGREKLFF. The CDR3 DNA sequence: TGTGCCAGCAGACCCCCAGGGAGGGAAAAACTGTTTTTT.